This T cell receptor (beta chain) came from a study of blood T cell repertoires in COVID-19. Study-wide context: Researchers got acute and convalescent COVID-19 samples from the United States, Italy and Spain. From T cells, B-cell-depleted T cells, or PBMCs came the material, which was cDNA or gDNA.

Original processing methods: Amplification from reference gene primers served as the basis for estimated nucleated cell counts. Sequencing was performed with immunoSEQ multiplex PCR; in TCRdb, only in-frame clones are kept and a portion is missing. That table furnishes V, J and clone size, whereas the DNA furnished D and trimming. The sample has 80,000 to 100,000 clones, about 84% seen once. V gave up 8 bases and J gave up 2 bases; unmatched junction bases: 16. CDR1 WSHSY and CDR2 SAAADI come from the germline V gene. The CDR3 is made up of 19 amino acids. This clone was counted a single time. The sequencing sample was made of peripheral blood. The TCR comes from a man in his sixties with acute or convalescent COVID-19. This chain joins TRBV10-2 and TRBJ2-3; TRBD2 matches at 13 bases. CDR3 amino acids: CASWSRTSGRGPFTDTQYF. CDR3 in DNA: TGCGCCAGCTGGAGCCGGACTAGCGGGAGAGGCCCCTTCACAGATACGCAGTATTTT.